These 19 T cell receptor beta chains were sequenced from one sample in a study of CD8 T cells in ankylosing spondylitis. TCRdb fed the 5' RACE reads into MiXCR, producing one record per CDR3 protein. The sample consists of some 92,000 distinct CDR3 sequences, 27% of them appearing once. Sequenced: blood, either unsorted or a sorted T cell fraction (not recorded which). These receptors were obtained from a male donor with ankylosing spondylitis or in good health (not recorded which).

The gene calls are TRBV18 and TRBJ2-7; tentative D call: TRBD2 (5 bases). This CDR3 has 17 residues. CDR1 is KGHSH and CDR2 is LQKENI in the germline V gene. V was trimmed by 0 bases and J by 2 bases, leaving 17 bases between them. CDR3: CASSPPTSSFKAYEQYF. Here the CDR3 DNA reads TGTGCCAGCTCACCACCTACTAGTTCGTTTAAGGCCTACGAGCAGTACTTC.

In DNA form, the CDR3 reads TGTGCCAGCAGCGTAGATGAGGGGTCTAGCACAGATACGCAGTATTTT. The encoded protein is CASSVDEGSSTDTQYF. The gene calls are TRBV9 and TRBJ2-3; D could derive from TRBD1 or TRBD2 (5 bases each). Per the germline V gene, CDR1 is SGDLS and CDR2 is YYNGEE. Trimming cost V 0 bases and J 0 bases, with 11 bases left between them. There are 16 residues in the CDR3.

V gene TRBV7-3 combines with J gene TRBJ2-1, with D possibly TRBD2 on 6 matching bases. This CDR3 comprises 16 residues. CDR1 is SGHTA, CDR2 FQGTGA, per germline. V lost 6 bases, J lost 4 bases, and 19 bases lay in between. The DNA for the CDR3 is TGTGCCAGCAGTCCACGGACTACCCCCTGGTACAATGAGCAGTTCTTC. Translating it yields CASSPRTTPWYNEQFF.

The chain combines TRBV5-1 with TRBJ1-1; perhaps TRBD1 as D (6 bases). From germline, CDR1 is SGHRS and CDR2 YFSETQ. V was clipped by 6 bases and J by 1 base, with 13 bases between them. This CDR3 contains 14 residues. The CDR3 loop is CASKRGGQNTEAFF. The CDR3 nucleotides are TGCGCCAGCAAACGTGGGGGGCAGAACACTGAAGCTTTCTTT.

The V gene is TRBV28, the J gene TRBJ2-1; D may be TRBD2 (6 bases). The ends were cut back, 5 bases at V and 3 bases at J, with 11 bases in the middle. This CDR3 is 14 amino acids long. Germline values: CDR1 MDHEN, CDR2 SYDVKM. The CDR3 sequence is CASSGPGLYNEQFF. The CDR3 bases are TGTGCCAGCAGTGGTCCGGGACTCTACAATGAGCAGTTCTTC.

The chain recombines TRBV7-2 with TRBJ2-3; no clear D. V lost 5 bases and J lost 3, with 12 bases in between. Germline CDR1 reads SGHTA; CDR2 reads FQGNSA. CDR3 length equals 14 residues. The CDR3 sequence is CASSTQTGTDTQYF. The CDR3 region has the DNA TGTGCCAGCAGCACCCAAACCGGGACAGATACGCAGTATTTT. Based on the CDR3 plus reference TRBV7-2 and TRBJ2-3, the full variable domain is GAGVSQSPSNKVTEKGKDVELRCDPISGHTALYWYRQSLGQGLEFLIYFQGNSAPDKSGLPSDRFSAERTGGSVSTLTIQRTQQEDSAVYLCASSTQTGTDTQYFGPGTRLTVL.

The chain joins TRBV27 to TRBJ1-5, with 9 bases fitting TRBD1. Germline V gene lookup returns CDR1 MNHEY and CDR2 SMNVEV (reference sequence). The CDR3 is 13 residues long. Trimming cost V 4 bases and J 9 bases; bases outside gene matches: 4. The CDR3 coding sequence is TGTGCCAGCAGTTGGGACAGGGAACGGCCCCAGCATTTT. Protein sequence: CASSWDRERPQHF.

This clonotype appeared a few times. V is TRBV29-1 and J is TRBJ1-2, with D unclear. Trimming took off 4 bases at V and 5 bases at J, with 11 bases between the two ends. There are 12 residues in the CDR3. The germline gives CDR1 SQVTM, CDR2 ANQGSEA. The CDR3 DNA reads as TGCAGCGTTGCTCAGGAAGATTATGGCTACACCTTC. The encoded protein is CSVAQEDYGYTF.

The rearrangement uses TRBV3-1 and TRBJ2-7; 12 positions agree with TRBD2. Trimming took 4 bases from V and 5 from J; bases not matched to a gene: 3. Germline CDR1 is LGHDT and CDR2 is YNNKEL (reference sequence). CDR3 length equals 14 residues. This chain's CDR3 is CASSRTSGTNEQYF. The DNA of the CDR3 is TGTGCCAGCAGCCGGACTAGCGGGACCAACGAGCAGTACTTC.

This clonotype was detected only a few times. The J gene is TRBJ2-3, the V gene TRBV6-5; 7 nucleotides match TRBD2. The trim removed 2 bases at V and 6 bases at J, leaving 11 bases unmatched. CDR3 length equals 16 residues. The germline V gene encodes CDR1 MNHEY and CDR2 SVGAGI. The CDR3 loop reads CASSYQKGGVKDTQYF. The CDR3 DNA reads TGTGCCAGCAGTTACCAGAAGGGAGGGGTTAAGGATACGCAGTATTTT.

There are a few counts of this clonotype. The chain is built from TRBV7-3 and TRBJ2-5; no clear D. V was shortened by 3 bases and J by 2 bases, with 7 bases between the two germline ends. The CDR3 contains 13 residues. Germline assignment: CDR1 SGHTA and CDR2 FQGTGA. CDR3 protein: CASSFSRQETQYF. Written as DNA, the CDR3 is TGTGCCAGCAGCTTTTCCAGACAAGAGACCCAGTACTTC.

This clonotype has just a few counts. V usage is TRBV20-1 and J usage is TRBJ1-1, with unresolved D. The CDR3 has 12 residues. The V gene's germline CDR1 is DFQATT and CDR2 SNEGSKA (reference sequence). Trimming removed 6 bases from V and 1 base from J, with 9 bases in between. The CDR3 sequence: CSANFGNTEAFF. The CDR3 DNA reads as TGCAGTGCCAACTTTGGGAACACTGAAGCTTTCTTT.

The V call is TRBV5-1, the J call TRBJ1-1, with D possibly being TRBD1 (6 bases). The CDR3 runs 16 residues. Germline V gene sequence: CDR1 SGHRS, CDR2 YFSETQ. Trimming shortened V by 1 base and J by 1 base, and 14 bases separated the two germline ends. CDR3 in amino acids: CASSLPRAGENTEAFF. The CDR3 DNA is TGCGCCAGCAGCTTGCCCCGGGCAGGGGAGAACACTGAAGCTTTCTTT. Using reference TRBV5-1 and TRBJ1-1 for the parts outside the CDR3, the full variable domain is KAGVTQTPRYLIKTRGQQVTLSCSPISGHRSVSWYQQTPGQGLQFLFEYFSETQRNKGNFPGRFSGRQFSNSRSEMNVSTLELGDSALYLCASSLPRAGENTEAFFGQGTRLTVV.

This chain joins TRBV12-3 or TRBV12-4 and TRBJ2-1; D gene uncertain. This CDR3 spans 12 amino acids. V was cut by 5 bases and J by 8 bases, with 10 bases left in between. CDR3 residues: CASSVSWDEQFF. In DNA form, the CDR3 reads TGTGCCAGCAGTGTTAGCTGGGATGAGCAGTTCTTC.

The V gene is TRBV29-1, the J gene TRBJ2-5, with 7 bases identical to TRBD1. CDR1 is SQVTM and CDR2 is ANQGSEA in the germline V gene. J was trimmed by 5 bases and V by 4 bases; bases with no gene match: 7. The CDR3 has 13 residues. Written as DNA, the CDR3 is TGCAGCGTTGTGGGACAGCCTGGGGAGACCCAGTACTTC. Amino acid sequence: CSVVGQPGETQYF.

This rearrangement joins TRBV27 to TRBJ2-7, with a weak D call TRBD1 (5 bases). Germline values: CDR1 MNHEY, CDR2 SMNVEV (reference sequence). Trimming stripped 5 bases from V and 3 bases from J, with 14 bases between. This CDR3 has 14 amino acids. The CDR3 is CASSLTGRIYEQYF. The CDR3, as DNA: TGTGCCAGCAGTCTTACAGGACGGATCTACGAGCAGTACTTC.

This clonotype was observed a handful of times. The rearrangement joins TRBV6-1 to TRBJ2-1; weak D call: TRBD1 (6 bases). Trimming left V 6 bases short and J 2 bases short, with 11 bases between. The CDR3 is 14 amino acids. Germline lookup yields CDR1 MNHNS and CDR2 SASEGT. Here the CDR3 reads CASRMRQAYNEQFF. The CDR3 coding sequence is TGTGCCAGCAGAATGAGACAGGCCTACAATGAGCAGTTCTTC.

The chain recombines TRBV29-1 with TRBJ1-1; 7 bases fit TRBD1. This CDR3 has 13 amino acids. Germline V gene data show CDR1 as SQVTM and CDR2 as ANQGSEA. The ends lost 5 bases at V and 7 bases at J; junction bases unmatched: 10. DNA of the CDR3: TGCAGCGTTTGGGCGGGGACAGCCCTTGAAGCTTTCTTT. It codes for CSVWAGTALEAFF.

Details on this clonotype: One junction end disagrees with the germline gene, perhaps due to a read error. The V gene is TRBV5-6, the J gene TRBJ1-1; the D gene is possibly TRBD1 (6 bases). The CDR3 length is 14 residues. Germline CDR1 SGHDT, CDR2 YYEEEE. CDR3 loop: CATSPPTGNTEAFF. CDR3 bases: TGTGCCACCAGCCCTCCGACAGGGAACACTGAAGCTTTCTTT.